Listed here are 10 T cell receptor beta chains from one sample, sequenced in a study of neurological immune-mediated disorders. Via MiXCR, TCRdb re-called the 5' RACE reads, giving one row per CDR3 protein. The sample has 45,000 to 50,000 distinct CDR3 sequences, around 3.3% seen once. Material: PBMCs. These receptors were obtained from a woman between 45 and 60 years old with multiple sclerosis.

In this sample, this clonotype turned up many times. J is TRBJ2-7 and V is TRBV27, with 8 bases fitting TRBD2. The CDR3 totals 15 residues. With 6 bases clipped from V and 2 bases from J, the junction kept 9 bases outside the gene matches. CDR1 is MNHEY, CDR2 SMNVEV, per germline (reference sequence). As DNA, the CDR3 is TGTGCCAGCAGCATAACTAGCGGCCTAACCTACGAGCAGTACTTC. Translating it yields CASSITSGLTYEQYF.

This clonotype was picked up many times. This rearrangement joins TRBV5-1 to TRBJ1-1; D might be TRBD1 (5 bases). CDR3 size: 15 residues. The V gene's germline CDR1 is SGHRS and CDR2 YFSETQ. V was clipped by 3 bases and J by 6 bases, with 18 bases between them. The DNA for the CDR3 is TGCGCCAGCAGCTGGTCTGGGCAGGGAGACTCTGAAGCTTTCTTT. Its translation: CASSWSGQGDSEAFF.

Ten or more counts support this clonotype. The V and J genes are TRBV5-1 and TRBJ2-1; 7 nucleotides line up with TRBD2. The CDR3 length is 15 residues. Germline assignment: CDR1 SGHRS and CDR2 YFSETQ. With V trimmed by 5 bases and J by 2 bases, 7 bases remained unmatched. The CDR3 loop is CASRSTSVAYNEQFF. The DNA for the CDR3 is TGCGCCAGCAGGTCTACTAGCGTGGCCTACAATGAGCAGTTCTTC.

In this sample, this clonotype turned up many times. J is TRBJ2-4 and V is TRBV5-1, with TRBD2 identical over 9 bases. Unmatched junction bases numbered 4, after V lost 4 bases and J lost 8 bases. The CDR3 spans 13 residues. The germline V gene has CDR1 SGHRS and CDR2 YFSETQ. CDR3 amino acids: CASSGAGGDIQYF. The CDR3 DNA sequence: TGCGCCAGCAGCGGTGCGGGAGGGGACATTCAGTACTTC.

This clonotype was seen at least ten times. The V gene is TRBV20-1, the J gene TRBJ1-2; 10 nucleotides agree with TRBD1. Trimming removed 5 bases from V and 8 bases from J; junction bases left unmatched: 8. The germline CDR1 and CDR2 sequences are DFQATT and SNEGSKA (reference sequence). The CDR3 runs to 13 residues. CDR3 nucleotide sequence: TGCAGTGCTGGGGAGACAGGGGGCCACGGCTACACCTTC. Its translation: CSAGETGGHGYTF.

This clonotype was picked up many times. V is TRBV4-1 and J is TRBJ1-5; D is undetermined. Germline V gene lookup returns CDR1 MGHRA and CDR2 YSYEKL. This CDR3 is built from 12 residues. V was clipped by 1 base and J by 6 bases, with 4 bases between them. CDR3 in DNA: TGCGCCAGCAGCCAAGGTCCTCAGCCCCAGCATTTT. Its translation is CASSQGPQPQHF.

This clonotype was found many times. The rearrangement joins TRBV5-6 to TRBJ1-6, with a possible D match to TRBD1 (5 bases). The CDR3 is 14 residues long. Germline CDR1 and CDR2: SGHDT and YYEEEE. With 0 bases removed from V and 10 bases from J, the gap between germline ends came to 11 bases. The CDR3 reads CASSLAGWGSPLHF. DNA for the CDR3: TGTGCCAGCAGCTTGGCAGGGTGGGGCTCACCCCTCCACTTT.

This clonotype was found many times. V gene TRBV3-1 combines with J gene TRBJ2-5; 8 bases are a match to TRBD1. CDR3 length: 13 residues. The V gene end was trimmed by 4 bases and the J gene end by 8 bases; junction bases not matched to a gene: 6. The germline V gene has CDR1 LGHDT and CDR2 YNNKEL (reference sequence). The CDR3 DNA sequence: TGTGCCAGCAGCCGGGGACAGGTTAAAACCCAGTACTTC. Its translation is CASSRGQVKTQYF.

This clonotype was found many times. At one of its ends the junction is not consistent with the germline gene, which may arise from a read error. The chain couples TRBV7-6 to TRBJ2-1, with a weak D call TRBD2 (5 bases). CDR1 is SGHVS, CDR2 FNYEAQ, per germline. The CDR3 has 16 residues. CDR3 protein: CASSLVFPGSFNEQFF. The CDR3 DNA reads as TGTGCCAGCAGCTTAGTTTTTCCGGGATCCTTCAATGAGCAGTTCTTC.

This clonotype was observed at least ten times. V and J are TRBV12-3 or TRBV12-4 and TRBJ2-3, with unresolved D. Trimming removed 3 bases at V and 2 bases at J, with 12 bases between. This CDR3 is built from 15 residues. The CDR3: CASSLRSTDTDTQYF. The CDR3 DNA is TGTGCCAGCAGTTTGAGGTCAACCGACACAGATACGCAGTATTTT.